The 22 T cell receptor beta chains below come from one sample, sequenced in a study of long-term antiretroviral therapy in people with HIV. Version v3.0 of the immunoSEQ assay ran at survey level. Assay used: immunoSEQ multiplex PCR; TCRdb lists only in-frame clones, some missing. The data contain some 24,000 clones, about nine tenths of them singletons. This material consisted of unsorted PBMCs, taken 1.8 years before starting antiretroviral therapy. Every receptor here comes from a man aged 45-65 years with HIV.

This clone has just a few counts. This chain joins TRBV6-5 and TRBJ1-2; tentatively, D is TRBD1 (6 bases). Germline-derived CDR1 and CDR2 are MNHEY and SVGAGI. V dropped 6 bases and J dropped 10 bases, with 18 bases sitting between them. This CDR3 is 13 amino acids long. CDR3 nucleotide sequence: TGTGCCAGCAGCCTGAATGGGGGGCCGGACTACACCTTC. Its translation is CASSLNGGPDYTF.

This sequence joins TRBV10-3 and TRBJ2-4; TRBD2 aligns across 11 bases. Germline V CDR1 and CDR2: ENHRY, SYGVKD. V lost 0 bases and J lost 0; bases outside the gene matches: 7. CDR3 length: 19 residues. CDR3 protein: CAISESIAGGNVAKNIQYF. The CDR3 nucleotides are TGTGCCATCAGTGAGTCGATAGCGGGAGGGAACGTAGCCAAAAACATTCAGTACTTC.

The chain uses TRBV2 and TRBJ1-2, with 11 nucleotides matching TRBD1. From germline, CDR1 is SNHLY and CDR2 FYNNEI. The CDR3 has 13 amino acids. Trimming took 7 bases from V and 6 from J; bases not matched to a gene: 4. DNA of the CDR3: TGTGCCAGCACAGGGACAGGGGGAGATGGCTACACCTTC. Protein: CASTGTGGDGYTF.

V is TRBV18 and J is TRBJ1-1, with TRBD1 as a possible D gene (6 bases). The CDR3 is 15 amino acids. CDR1 KGHSH and CDR2 LQKENI come from the germline V gene. Trimming shortened V by 2 bases and J by 4 bases, and 14 bases separated the two germline ends. CDR3 sequence (DNA): TGTGCCAGCTCACCATACACCGGACAGCCCACTGAAGCTTTCTTT. It yields the protein CASSPYTGQPTEAFF.

The chain carries TRBV18 and TRBJ1-3, with D unresolved. Germline CDR1 is KGHSH and CDR2 is LQKENI. Trimming took 3 bases from V and 4 from J, leaving 10 bases between them. CDR3 length equals 14 residues. This chain's CDR3 is CASSPDGSGNTIYF. The CDR3 DNA reads TGTGCCAGCTCACCGGACGGGTCCGGAAACACCATATATTTT.

The chain combines TRBV7-9 with TRBJ2-7; possible D gene TRBD1, 5 bases. The V gene lost 4 bases and the J gene lost 6 bases, with 13 bases spanning the gap. Germline V gene data show CDR1 as SEHNR and CDR2 as FQNEAQ (reference sequence). The CDR3 sequence is 13 residues long. CDR3 in DNA: TGTGCCAGCAGCTGGGGCTACAAGGCCGAGCAGTACTTC. It is translated as CASSWGYKAEQYF.

The J gene is TRBJ1-1, the V gene TRBV13; 10 nucleotides match TRBD1. CDR3 size: 17 residues. CDR1 is PRHDT, CDR2 FYEKMQ, per germline (reference sequence). V lost 3 bases and J lost 0; bases outside the gene matches: 7. The CDR3 sequence: CASSFLPGTGVNTEAFF. CDR3 in DNA: TGTGCCAGCAGCTTCTTACCGGGGACAGGGGTGAACACTGAAGCTTTCTTT.

The V gene is TRBV6-5, the J gene TRBJ1-2; D unclear. Trimming cost V 2 bases and J 3 bases, with 10 bases left between them. Germline V gene lookup returns CDR1 MNHEY and CDR2 SVGAGI. There are 14 residues in the CDR3. The CDR3 DNA reads as TGTGCCAGCAGTTACGGCCAGGCCTACTATGGCTACACCTTC. Translating it yields CASSYGQAYYGYTF.

This chain links TRBV28 with TRBJ1-5; 7 nucleotides agree with TRBD1. This CDR3 has 13 residues. Germline CDR1 is MDHEN and CDR2 is SYDVKM. V lost 6 bases to trimming and J lost 7 bases; unmatched junction nucleotides: 6. CDR3 amino acids: CASRRQGFQPQHF. DNA of the CDR3: TGTGCCAGCAGGAGACAGGGTTTCCAGCCCCAGCATTTT.

The CDR3 nucleotides read TGTGCCAGCAGCTTAGGACCGACAGGCTTGACTGAAGCTTTCTTT. This gives the protein CASSLGPTGLTEAFF. The rearrangement joins TRBV7-9 to TRBJ1-1; D may be TRBD1 (6 bases). Trimming removed 1 base from V and 5 bases from J, with 14 bases in between. CDR3 size: 15 residues. Germline loops: CDR1 SEHNR, CDR2 FQNEAQ (reference sequence).

The chain uses TRBV7-2 and TRBJ1-1; D is possibly TRBD1 (5 bases). Germline V gene data show CDR1 as SGHTA and CDR2 as FQGNSA. V lost 1 base, J lost 8 bases, and 11 bases lay in between. The CDR3 contains 13 residues. DNA for the CDR3: TGTGCCAGCAGCTTAGTGGCAGGGTACGAAGCTTTCTTT. This encodes CASSLVAGYEAFF.

In DNA, the CDR3 is TGTGCCTGGAGTGGGACGGTGGGGGATGGCTACACCTTC. Its protein product is CAWSGTVGDGYTF. The V gene is TRBV30, the J gene TRBJ1-2, with a possible D match to TRBD1 (5 bases). V was clipped by 1 base and J by 6 bases, with 12 bases between them. The CDR3 runs to 13 residues. Germline lookup yields CDR1 GTSNPN and CDR2 SVGIG (reference sequence).

The chain links TRBV29-1 to TRBJ2-1; no clear D gene. The germline V and J ends were trimmed by 4 bases and 4 bases, with 8 bases remaining between them. Germline CDR1 is SQVTM and CDR2 is ANQGSEA. The CDR3 totals 12 residues. In DNA, the CDR3 is TGCAGCGTTGTTCCTATATACAATGAGCAGTTCTTC. Translated, it gives CSVVPIYNEQFF.

This chain connects TRBV30 to TRBJ2-3; no clear D gene. The CDR3 extends over 14 amino acids. Germline V gene lookup returns CDR1 GTSNPN and CDR2 SVGIG (reference sequence). Trimming removed 3 bases from V and 4 bases from J, with 14 bases in between. CDR3 loop: CAWRSTRWADTQYF. The CDR3 bases are TGTGCCTGGAGGTCAACACGGTGGGCAGATACGCAGTATTTT.

V usage is TRBV19 and J usage is TRBJ2-5; no clear D gene. The V gene's germline CDR1 is LNHDA and CDR2 SQIVND (reference sequence). There are 13 residues in the CDR3. Trimming took off 10 bases at V and 3 bases at J, with 15 bases between the two ends. The CDR3 loop reads CAKNSGLKETQYF. In DNA, the CDR3 is TGTGCCAAAAATAGTGGCCTAAAAGAGACCCAGTACTTC.

The J gene is TRBJ2-1, the V gene TRBV5-1, with 7 bases that match TRBD2. The CDR3 sequence is 14 residues long. The V gene end was trimmed by 1 base and the J gene end by 5 bases; junction bases not matched to a gene: 3. Germline V lookup: CDR1 SGHRS, CDR2 YFSETQ. The CDR3 sequence: CASSLTTSNNEQFF. CDR3 nucleotide sequence: TGCGCCAGCAGCTTGACGACTAGCAACAATGAGCAGTTCTTC.

This clone was seen a single time. The J gene is TRBJ2-4, the V gene TRBV5-3; D unresolved. TRBV5-3 is filed as an ORF, its function uncertain. V was clipped by 6 bases and J by 2 bases, with 3 bases between them. The CDR3 loop spans 11 amino acids. The CDR3: CARMTKNIQYF. CDR3 in DNA: TGTGCCAGAATGACCAAAAACATTCAGTACTTC.

The V and J genes are TRBV27 and TRBJ2-1, with D hard to call. There are 12 residues in the CDR3. Trimming shortened V by 2 bases and J by 6 bases, and 5 bases separated the two germline ends. Germline assignment: CDR1 MNHEY and CDR2 SMNVEV (reference sequence). The CDR3, as DNA: TGTGCCAGCAGTTTAGGACGCAATGAGCAGTTCTTC. Residues: CASSLGRNEQFF.

The CDR3 loop is CASSPSPSGGVGDTQYF. DNA for the CDR3: TGTGCCAGCAGCCCATCCCCTAGCGGGGGAGTAGGCGATACGCAGTATTTT. The chain couples TRBV7-9 to TRBJ2-3; 10 bases line up with TRBD2. Trimming took 5 bases from V and 6 from J; bases not matched to a gene: 14. Germline-derived CDR1 and CDR2 are SEHNR and FQNEAQ (reference sequence). The CDR3 is made up of 17 amino acids.

In this sample, this clone turned up a few times. The chain is built from TRBV4-3 and TRBJ2-6, with no clear D. V was pared by 0 bases and J by 2 bases, with 5 bases between. This CDR3 has 15 amino acids. Germline CDR1 LGHNA, CDR2 YSLEER. The CDR3 region has the DNA TGCGCCAGCAGCCAAGAGGTCCCTGGGGCCAACGTCCTGACTTTC. Its protein is CASSQEVPGANVLTF.

The V call is TRBV11-3, the J call TRBJ1-3; D remains unclear. The germline V gene has CDR1 SGHNT and CDR2 YENEEA. The CDR3 contains 13 residues. V shed 3 bases and J shed 1 base, with 4 bases lying between them. The DNA for the CDR3 is TGTGCCAGCAGCTTTTCTTCTGGAAACACCATATATTTT. Protein product: CASSFSSGNTIYF.

This clone was picked up one time. This rearrangement joins TRBV6-5 to TRBJ2-5; D gene uncertain. The CDR3 loop spans 14 amino acids. Germline V gene data show CDR1 as MNHEY and CDR2 as SVGAGI. The germline V and J ends were trimmed by 5 bases and 2 bases, with 12 bases remaining between them. The CDR3 sequence is CASSDGPFQETQYF. Written as DNA, the CDR3 is TGTGCCAGCAGTGACGGCCCTTTTCAAGAGACCCAGTACTTC.